The present entry profiles one T cell receptor beta chain with its context. Assay: immunoSEQ multiplex PCR; the TCRdb copy retains only in-frame clones and omits some. The sample contains 300,000 to 400,000 clones, roughly nine tenths of which appear only once. Germline-derived CDR1 and CDR2 are PRHDT and FYEKMQ (reference sequence). V dropped 3 bases and J dropped 7 bases, with 10 bases sitting between them. The CDR3 runs 13 residues. Participants were aged about 18 to 100 years, lived in roughly 25 US areas, and enrolled virtually. This sample is drawn from a study of blood T cell repertoires in COVID-19.

The rearrangement joins TRBV13 to TRBJ2-4; D unresolved. Sequenced input: PBMCs or T cells enriched from blood (not recorded which). The source of this sequence is a man between 60 and 75 years old who had recovered from COVID-19. The CDR3 reads CASSLVGLNIQYF. The CDR3 DNA sequence: TGTGCCAGCAGCTTGGTGGGCCTGAACATTCAGTACTTC.